These 25 T cell receptor beta chains were sequenced from one sample in a study of radiotherapy plus CTLA-4 blockade in lung cancer. Sequenced by immunoSEQ multiplex PCR; TCRdb stores in-frame clones only, minus some. The table shows tens of thousands of clones, with about 77% occurring only once. The specimen was peripheral blood, collected from a patient treated with radiotherapy plus ipilimumab. The receptor set was obtained from a human donor with non-small cell lung cancer that progressed on radiotherapy plus ipilimumab.

This clone was recorded once. The rearrangement joins TRBV10-3 to TRBJ1-2; 7 bases are a match to TRBD1. The length of the CDR3 is 15 residues. Germline loops: CDR1 ENHRY, CDR2 SYGVKD. V was pared by 6 bases and J by 7 bases, with 14 bases of the junction left unmatched. The CDR3 region has the DNA TGTGCCATCAGCGAAAGGTCCAACAGGGGCTCTGGCTACACCTTC. It codes for CAISERSNRGSGYTF.

The genes are TRBV7-9 and TRBJ2-5, with D perhaps matching TRBD1 or TRBD2 (5 bases each). The germline V gene encodes CDR1 SEHNR and CDR2 FQNEAQ (reference sequence). With 3 bases removed from V and 5 bases from J, the gap between germline ends came to 10 bases. The CDR3 spans 13 residues. This chain's CDR3 is CASSLGTSETQYF. The CDR3 bases are TGTGCCAGCAGCTTGGGGACCTCGGAGACCCAGTACTTC.

This clone was picked up a small number of times. The chain links TRBV27 to TRBJ1-1; tentative D call: TRBD1 (5 bases). The CDR3 loop spans 12 amino acids. Trimming left V 3 bases short and J 10 bases short, with 12 bases between. The germline CDR1 and CDR2 sequences are MNHEY and SMNVEV (reference sequence). The CDR3 is CASSFTGDLAFF. The CDR3 DNA follows: TGTGCCAGCAGTTTTACGGGGGATCTAGCTTTCTTT.

This clone was counted between two and nine times. This sequence joins TRBV10-1 and TRBJ1-2; 7 bases agree with TRBD1. Trimming removed 0 bases from V and 0 bases from J; junction bases left unmatched: 4. The CDR3 spans 16 residues. Germline CDR1 and CDR2: WNHNN and SYGVQD (reference sequence). The CDR3 DNA reads as TGCGCCAGCAGTGAGTCCGGGACAGCCGCTAACTATGGCTACACCTTC. It specifies CASSESGTAANYGYTF.

This chain links TRBV18 with TRBJ1-4, with 7 positions matching TRBD1. The V and J ends lost 5 bases and 8 bases, in that order; junction bases with no gene match: 8. CDR3 length equals 14 residues. Germline assignment: CDR1 KGHSH and CDR2 LQKENI. CDR3 DNA: TGTGCCAGCTCAAACAGGGGAGGAAGAGAAAAACTGTTTTTT. This encodes CASSNRGGREKLFF.

This rearrangement joins TRBV10-3 to TRBJ1-2; TRBD1 might be the D (6 bases). This CDR3 spans 12 amino acids. Germline values: CDR1 ENHRY, CDR2 SYGVKD. Trimming took off 7 bases at V and 4 bases at J, with 10 bases between the two ends. CDR3 amino acids: CAIMRGGYGYTF. In DNA, the CDR3 is TGTGCCATCATGCGAGGGGGCTATGGCTACACCTTC.

The CDR3 bases are TGTGCCAGCAGACAGGGGATTCCCTACGAGCAGTACTTC. Translated: CASRQGIPYEQYF. V and J are TRBV27 and TRBJ2-7; 7 nucleotides match TRBD1. Germline V CDR1 and CDR2: MNHEY, SMNVEV (reference sequence). The CDR3 consists of 13 residues. After removal of 6 bases from V and 2 bases from J, the junction contained 4 bases not matched to a gene.

This clone has only one observation. This chain joins TRBV9 and TRBJ2-3, with 8 bases lining up with TRBD2. With 0 bases clipped from V and 1 base from J, the junction kept 4 bases outside the gene matches. CDR1 SGDLS and CDR2 YYNGEE come from the germline V gene. The CDR3 contains 16 residues. The CDR3 here is CASSVGQTSGTDTQYF. CDR3 coding DNA: TGTGCCAGCAGCGTAGGCCAGACTAGCGGCACAGATACGCAGTATTTT.

The V gene is TRBV7-9, the J gene TRBJ1-2, with TRBD1 matching 8 bases. CDR1 is SEHNR, CDR2 FQNEAQ, per germline (reference sequence). The CDR3 is 14 amino acids. The ends lost 4 bases at V and 4 bases at J; junction bases unmatched: 5. CDR3 nucleotides: TGTGCCAGCAGCTCGGGACAGGCGTCCTATGGCTACACCTTC. This gives the protein CASSSGQASYGYTF.

CDR3: CASSGGQVNTEAFF. Written as DNA, the CDR3 is TGTGCCAGCAGTGGAGGGCAGGTGAACACTGAAGCTTTCTTT. The chain is built from TRBV2 and TRBJ1-1; D gene ambiguous. The V gene lost 4 bases and the J gene lost 0 bases, with 9 bases spanning the gap. This CDR3 has 14 amino acids. Germline V gives CDR1 SNHLY, CDR2 FYNNEI.

J is TRBJ1-1 and V is TRBV7-9; D is perhaps TRBD1 (6 bases). The CDR3 is made up of 15 amino acids. Germline V gives CDR1 SEHNR, CDR2 FQNEAQ (reference sequence). Trimming took off 5 bases at V and 7 bases at J, with 20 bases between the two ends. CDR3 nucleotide sequence: TGTGCCAGCAGCCGAGGGGGGAATCTTGTGAGTGAAGCTTTCTTT. It encodes CASSRGGNLVSEAFF.

This chain joins TRBV9 and TRBJ2-2, with 14 bases aligning to TRBD2. After removal of 4 bases from V and 7 bases from J, the junction contained 9 bases not matched to a gene. There are 17 residues in the CDR3. Germline assignment: CDR1 SGDLS and CDR2 YYNGEE. CDR3 nucleotide sequence: TGTGCCAGCAGCCCACACGGACTAGCGGGAGGTAACGGGGAGCTGTTTTTT. It is translated as CASSPHGLAGGNGELFF. Using reference TRBV9 and TRBJ2-2 for the parts outside the CDR3, the full variable domain is DSGVTQTPKHLITATGQRVTLRCSPRSGDLSVYWYQQSLDQGLQFLIQYYNGEERAKGNILERFSAQQFPDLHSELNLSSLELGDSALYFCASSPHGLAGGNGELFFGEGSRLTVL.

The chain combines TRBV19 with TRBJ1-5, with D perhaps matching TRBD1 (5 bases). The CDR3 covers 15 residues. V lost 1 base and J lost 9, with 16 bases in between. Germline V CDR1 and CDR2: LNHDA, SQIVND (reference sequence). CDR3 bases: TGTGCCAGTAGTATAGTGCCCCAGGGATTTGCGCCCCAGCATTTT. Protein: CASSIVPQGFAPQHF. The full variable domain, rest sourced from reference TRBV19 and TRBJ1-5, is DGGITQSPKYLFRKEGQNVTLSCEQNLNHDAMYWYRQDPGQGLRLIYYSQIVNDFQKGDIAEGYSVSREKKESFPLTVTSAQKNPTAFYLCASSIVPQGFAPQHFGDGTRLSIL.

The chain couples TRBV28 to TRBJ2-7; possible D gene TRBD1, 5 bases. In germline, CDR1 is MDHEN, CDR2 SYDVKM. Trimming cost V 6 bases and J 1 base, with 10 bases left between them. CDR3 length: 13 residues. CDR3 region: CASRDQGSYEQYF. DNA of the CDR3: TGTGCCAGCAGGGACCAGGGATCCTACGAGCAGTACTTC.

To note about this clone: At one end the junction does not follow the germline gene, possibly because of a read error. This chain links TRBV15 with TRBJ2-1; 7 bases align to TRBD2. This CDR3 is built from 16 residues. Germline V lookup: CDR1 LNHNV, CDR2 YYDKDF (reference sequence). As DNA, the CDR3 is TGTGCCACCAGCAGAGGTCGAGCGGGAATCTACAATGGGCAGTTCTTC. The encoded protein is CATSRGRAGIYNGQFF. The whole variable domain, remainder taken from reference TRBV15 and TRBJ2-1, is DAMVIQNPRYQVTQFGKPVTLSCSQTLNHNVMYWYQQKSSQAPKLLFHYYDKDFNNEADTPDNFQSRRPNTSFCFLDIRSPGLGDTAMYLCATSRGRAGIYNGQFFGPGTRLTVL.

Remarks on this clone: A read error may account for a junction end that differs from germline. The rearrangement links TRBV11-2 to TRBJ1-3; TRBD1 is a possible D gene (6 bases). This CDR3 comprises 13 residues. Germline V gene sequence: CDR1 SGHAT, CDR2 FQNNGV. Here the CDR3 DNA reads TGTGCCAGCAGCCCCCAACAGGGAATCACCATATATTTT. It yields the protein CASSPQQGITIYF.

The chain recombines TRBV7-6 with TRBJ2-1; a possible D gene is TRBD2 (7 bases). In germline, CDR1 is SGHVS, CDR2 FNYEAQ. The CDR3 totals 15 residues. V was trimmed by 5 bases and J by 4 bases, leaving 15 bases between them. The CDR3 loop reads CASSETRGAYNEQFF. The CDR3 coding sequence is TGTGCCAGCAGCGAAACCCGGGGGGCATACAATGAGCAGTTCTTC.

The chain employs TRBV29-1 and TRBJ2-5; 7 bases match TRBD1. Looked up from germline, CDR1 is SQVTM and CDR2 is ANQGSEA. The J segment lost 5 bases and the V segment lost 4 bases, leaving 4 bases of the junction unmatched. The CDR3 is 12 residues long. The CDR3 is CSVAGGRETQYF. The CDR3 DNA is TGCAGCGTTGCAGGGGGACGGGAGACCCAGTACTTC.

The chain has TRBV7-2 and TRBJ2-6; the D gene is possibly TRBD2 (5 bases). The CDR3 consists of 19 residues. V lost 6 bases and J lost 1, with 22 bases in between. The germline V gene encodes CDR1 SGHTA and CDR2 FQGNSA. CDR3 nucleotides: TGTGCCAGCAGTCCAAGAGGGCTAAGAATACCTTCTGGGGCCAACGTCCTGACTTTC. Its translation is CASSPRGLRIPSGANVLTF. Full variable domain (missing parts from reference TRBV7-2 and TRBJ2-6): GAGVSQSPSNKVTEKGKDVELRCDPISGHTALYWYRQSLGQGLEFLIYFQGNSAPDKSGLPSDRFSAERTGGSVSTLTIQRTQQEDSAVYLCASSPRGLRIPSGANVLTFGAGSRLTVL.

About this clone: Its ends do not fully match the called genes, so a read error is possible. Other nucleotide sequences in the sample specify the same CDR3. In DNA form, the CDR3 reads TGTGCCATCAGCCGGGACAACAATCAGCCCCAACATTTT. It is translated as CAISRDNNQPQHF. J is TRBJ1-5 and V is TRBV10-3; D possibly corresponds to TRBD1 (6 bases). Germline V gene lookup returns CDR1 ENHRY and CDR2 SYGVKD. This CDR3 has 13 residues.

The chain employs TRBV9 and TRBJ2-5; D assignment may be TRBD1 or TRBD2 (5 bases each). Germline V CDR1 and CDR2: SGDLS, YYNGEE. The CDR3 runs 16 residues. V dropped 2 bases and J dropped 3 bases, with 17 bases sitting between them. DNA of the CDR3: TGTGCCAGCAGCGTGAGTCCCGGGACGGCAGAAGAGACCCAGTACTTC. Its translation: CASSVSPGTAEETQYF.

The gene calls are TRBV30 and TRBJ2-4; D unclear. CDR3 size: 11 residues. Trimming removed 0 bases at V and 7 bases at J, with 4 bases between. Germline CDR1 reads GTSNPN; CDR2 reads SVGIG (reference sequence). The CDR3 reads CAWSVGNIQYF. The CDR3 DNA sequence: TGTGCCTGGAGTGTGGGTAACATTCAGTACTTC. Combining the CDR3 with reference TRBV30 and TRBJ2-4 gives the whole variable domain SQTIHQWPATLVQPVGSPLSLECTVEGTSNPNLYWYRQAAGRGLQLLFYSVGIGQISSEVPQNLSASRPQDRQFILSSKKLLLSDSGFYLCAWSVGNIQYFGAGTRLSVL.

A single count supports this clone. The J gene is TRBJ2-1, the V gene TRBV2; 9 positions agree with TRBD2. The V segment lost 0 bases and the J segment 7 bases; nucleotides outside the gene matches: 19. Germline CDR1 reads SNHLY; CDR2 reads FYNNEI. CDR3 size: 20 residues. This CDR3 is CASSEAARSGRHSIFNEQFF. The DNA of the CDR3 is TGTGCCAGCAGTGAAGCGGCGAGGAGCGGGAGGCACTCGATATTTAATGAGCAGTTCTTC.

This clone was observed a single time. The chain links TRBV5-1 to TRBJ2-2; D remains unclear. V lost 4 bases and J lost 4, with 14 bases in between. The CDR3 sequence is 15 residues long. CDR1 is SGHRS and CDR2 is YFSETQ in the germline V gene. CDR3 nucleotide sequence: TGCGCCAGCAGCGGAAATACTCGGTTCACCGGGGAGCTGTTTTTT. Protein sequence: CASSGNTRFTGELFF.

This chain joins TRBV6-6 and TRBJ1-2; a possible D gene is TRBD1 (5 bases). This CDR3 has 15 amino acids. V lost 5 bases and J lost 4, with 17 bases in between. CDR1 and CDR2 from the germline V gene are MNHNY and SVGAGI (reference sequence). The CDR3 coding sequence is TGTGCCAGCAGTGGCCTACAGGAGTGGCTCTATGGCTACACCTTC. Protein product: CASSGLQEWLYGYTF.